The rows below give T cell receptor beta chains drawn from one sample of a study of cytomegalovirus exposure and HLA in healthy donors. Generated by immunoSEQ multiplex PCR, the TCRdb table keeps only in-frame clones and is missing some. Altogether some 160,000 clones are present, around 75% being singletons, with the ten largest covering about 2%. Material for sequencing was PBMCs. These receptors were obtained from a male donor in good health and CMV-seronegative. The CDR3 runs from the conserved cysteine through the conserved F or W. Fields, in order: D gene, clone size, J gene, V gene, CDR3 DNA, CDR3 protein. The D gene is left open where the match is weak. Rows may omit the clone size; those that give it use once, few, many or a size class.

TRBD1,once,TRBJ1-2,TRBV6-5,TGTGCCAGCAGTTATGAGGGACAGGGGTACTATGGCTACACCTTC,CASSYEGQGYYGYTF
TRBD1,NA,TRBJ1-3,TRBV29-1,TGCAGCGTTGAAGACGGGACAGGGTTTGGAAACACCATATATTTT,CSVEDGTGFGNTIYF
NA,NA,TRBJ1-1,TRBV6-1,TGTGCCAGCCGAGGCAGAATCTCTGAAGCTTTCTTT,CASRGRISEAFF
NA,NA,TRBJ1-1,TRBV5-1,TGCGCCAGCAGCTTAGAGAGCTACCGCACTGAAGCTTTCTTT,CASSLESYRTEAFF
NA,NA,TRBJ2-3,TRBV7-8,TGTGCCAGCAGCTTCGAGACTACCTCCAACACAGATACGCAGTATTTT,CASSFETTSNTDTQYF
TRBD1,NA,TRBJ1-2,TRBV2,TGTGCCAGCAGTGGACAGGGGACTCATGGCTACACCTTC,CASSGQGTHGYTF
NA,NA,TRBJ1-3,TRBV6-6,TGTGCCAGCACGAGGGAAAAAGTGGCTGGAAACACCATATATTTT,CASTREKVAGNTIYF
NA,few,TRBJ2-2,TRBV11-2,TGTGCCAGCAGTCAAATGACAGCGAACACCGGGGAGCTGTTTTTT,CASSQMTANTGELFF
TRBD1,NA,TRBJ1-2,TRBV25-1,TGTGCCAGCAGCTCAGGGGGATTCTATGGCTACACCTTC,CASSSGGFYGYTF
NA,NA,TRBJ2-5,TRBV6-1,TGTGCCAGCATGAGACTGTACCAAGAGACCCAGTACTTC,CASMRLYQETQYF
NA,NA,TRBJ1-2,TRBV29-1,TGCAGCGCCCGGGACAACCCTAACTATGGCTACACCTTC,CSARDNPNYGYTF
NA,NA,TRBJ1-3,TRBV2,TGTGCCAGCAGTGTCGGACTCTCTGGAAACACCATATATTTT,CASSVGLSGNTIYF
TRBD1,few,TRBJ1-2,TRBV6-1,TGTGCCAGCAGTGAGCCGGACAGGGCTGGAGGCTATGGCTACACCTTC,CASSEPDRAGGYGYTF
TRBD1,NA,TRBJ1-2,TRBV6-5,TGTGCCAGCAGTTACTCAAAGACAGGGCCCTATGGCTACACCTTC,CASSYSKTGPYGYTF
NA,NA,TRBJ1-1,TRBV30,TGTGCCTGGAGTGTAGAACGGGGGAGTCCTGAAGCTTTCTTT,CAWSVERGSPEAFF
TRBD1,NA,TRBJ2-7,TRBV5-1,TGCGCCAGCAGCTTCGGGACAGGGGCCTACGAGCAGTACTTC,CASSFGTGAYEQYF
NA,NA,TRBJ1-4,TRBV7-2,TGTGCCAGCAGCTTGACAGGTCTGTCTGAAAAACTGTTTTTT,CASSLTGLSEKLFF
TRBD1,NA,TRBJ2-5,TRBV4-1,TGCGCCAGCAGCCAAGACAGGGACAGTCCTCCGACCCAGTACTTC,CASSQDRDSPPTQYF
TRBD1,NA,TRBJ1-1,TRBV7-9,TGTGCCAGCAGCTTAACCCCGGGACAGTCTACAGCTGAAGCTTTCTTT,CASSLTPGQSTAEAFF
TRBD1,NA,TRBJ1-4,TRBV6-4,TGTGCCAGCAGCGTCCAGGGGGCGAGGGGTGAAAAACTGTTTTTT,CASSVQGARGEKLFF
TRBD2,NA,TRBJ2-2,TRBV5-4,TGTGCCAGCACCCAGGATAGCGGGGCTGCGAACACCGGGGAGCTGTTTTTT,CASTQDSGAANTGELFF
TRBD1,NA,TRBJ2-3,TRBV5-1,TGCGCCAGCAGTCAAGGGACAGGGGGCGTAGATACGCAGTATTTT,CASSQGTGGVDTQYF
TRBD1,NA,TRBJ1-5,TRBV19,TGTGCCAGTAGTCCTGGACAGGGGCTCCTTAATCAGCCCCAGCATTTT,CASSPGQGLLNQPQHF
TRBD1,few,TRBJ2-7,TRBV6-4,TGTGCCAGCAGTGACTCTACGAAGACAGGGGTCCCCCACGAGCAGTACTTC,CASSDSTKTGVPHEQYF
TRBD2,NA,TRBJ2-2,TRBV5-6,TGTGCCAGCAGCGTGAACGCGGGGGGCACCGGGGAGCTGTTTTTT,CASSVNAGGTGELFF
TRBD2,NA,TRBJ2-5,TRBV5-1,TGCGCCAGCAGCAGACCTAGCGGGGGGGCCTCCGAGACCCAGTACTTC,CASSRPSGGASETQYF
TRBD1,NA,TRBJ1-5,TRBV19,TGTGCCAGTAGTATGGGACAGGGAAGCAATCAGCCCCAGCATTTT,CASSMGQGSNQPQHF
NA,NA,TRBJ2-5,TRBV30,TGTGCCTGGAGTCTTAGGTATAGCAAAGAGACCCAGTACTTC,CAWSLRYSKETQYF
NA,once,TRBJ2-7,TRBV7-9,TGTGCCAGCAGCTTAGGGCTGCTTCTCTACGAGCAGTACTTC,CASSLGLLLYEQYF
TRBD1,NA,TRBJ2-3,TRBV5-1,TGCGCCAGCAGCACCTGGGGACAGGCTAGCACAGATACGCAGTATTTT,CASSTWGQASTDTQYF
TRBD1,NA,TRBJ2-2,TRBV7-7,TGTGCCAGCAGCTCCGGGACAGCTCCGAACACCGGGGAGCTGTTTTTT,CASSSGTAPNTGELFF
NA,NA,TRBJ2-4,TRBV5-4,TGTGCCAGCAGCTTGGTACAGAGTGACATTCAGTACTTC,CASSLVQSDIQYF
NA,NA,TRBJ2-3,TRBV5-1,TGCGCCAGCAGCTCCCTCGCAGGAGATACGCAGTATTTT,CASSSLAGDTQYF
NA,NA,TRBJ2-1,TRBV5-1,TGCGCCAGCAGCACCGGACAGTCTAATGAGCAGTTCTTC,CASSTGQSNEQFF
NA,NA,TRBJ1-2,TRBV5-6,TGTGCCAGCAGCCCGGGGACAAGTCAACGCGGCTACACCTTC,CASSPGTSQRGYTF
NA,NA,TRBJ1-1,TRBV6-1,TGTGCCAGCATGACAAGAGGGGGTGCTTTCTTT,CASMTRGGAFF
TRBD2,NA,TRBJ2-5,TRBV2,TGTGCCAGCAGTGAATACGGCGGGATAGCGGGGGCTAGAGAGACCCAGTACTTC,CASSEYGGIAGARETQYF
TRBD2,once,TRBJ2-5,TRBV2,TGTGCCAGCAGGGCAGCGGGGGGGATACAGACCCAGTACTTC,CASRAAGGIQTQYF
TRBD1,NA,TRBJ2-7,TRBV5-1,TGCGCCAGCAGACCCGGGACAGGATTTCGTAGGAGCTCCTACGAGCAGTACTTC,CASRPGTGFRRSSYEQYF
NA,NA,TRBJ1-1,TRBV6-5,TGTGCCAGCAGTCCGAGGCGACAGCTCACTGAAGCTTTCTTT,CASSPRRQLTEAFF
TRBD1,NA,TRBJ1-1,TRBV6-5,TGTGCCAGCAGTGACCGACAGGGGATCACTGAAGCTTTCTTT,CASSDRQGITEAFF
NA,NA,TRBJ1-4,TRBV11-2,TGTGCCAGCAGCCAAATACGGGGGGGAAAACTGTTTTTT,CASSQIRGGKLFF
NA,NA,TRBJ1-2,TRBV29-1,TGCAGCGTCCTGGGGGGGCCTCAAGGTTGGACCTTC,CSVLGGPQGWTF
NA,NA,TRBJ1-1,TRBV5-1,TGCGCCAGCAGCTTAGGAGGGGAGACTGAAGCTTTCTTT,CASSLGGETEAFF
NA,NA,TRBJ1-1,TRBV19,TGTGCCAGTAGTATAGGGGGGCACGGCGGGACTGAAGCTTTCTTT,CASSIGGHGGTEAFF
TRBD1,NA,TRBJ2-7,TRBV18,TGTGCCAGCTCAAGGGGACAGGGGTACGAGCAGTACTTC,CASSRGQGYEQYF
NA,once,TRBJ1-6,TRBV5-1,TGCGCCAGCAGCTTGGAAAGCGGTTCACCCCTCCACTTT,CASSLESGSPLHF
NA,NA,TRBJ1-4,TRBV15,TGTGCCACCAGCATAGGGGATCTCGGAAAACTGTTTTTT,CATSIGDLGKLFF
NA,NA,TRBJ1-4,TRBV5-1,TGCGCCAGCAGCTGGGCAGCGGCAGGCGGTAATGAAAAACTGTTTTTT,CASSWAAAGGNEKLFF
TRBD2,once,TRBJ2-2,TRBV6-5,TGTGCCAGCAGCCGAGCGGGGGTCTACACCGGGGAGCTGTTTTTT,CASSRAGVYTGELFF
TRBD1,once,TRBJ2-5,TRBV4-1,TGCGCCAGCAGCCCCCAGGGGGCCGGGGAGACCCAGTACTTC,CASSPQGAGETQYF
TRBD2,NA,TRBJ2-2,TRBV18,TGTGCCAGCTCACGGGTCGTAGGGACTAGCGGAACGAACACCGGGGAGCTGTTTTTT,CASSRVVGTSGTNTGELFF